This T cell receptor beta chain was profiled in a study of OX40 agonist ivuxolimab in advanced cancers. Study details: Previous treatment with anti-PD-1, anti-PD-L1 or anti-CTLA-4 therapy was allowed; more than 35% had received some. Partial response was recorded in three patients: one hepatocellular carcinoma and two cutaneous melanoma cases. Study results and caveats: Expanded clones were, on average, more numerous in CD8+ T cells than in CD4+.

The CDR3 is made up of 10 amino acids. Germline lookup yields CDR1 SNHLY and CDR2 FYNNEI. V was clipped by 8 bases and J by 3 bases, with 5 bases between them. This clone showed up just once. Its target is unknown. Data came from immunoSEQ multiplex PCR; TCRdb stores just in-frame clones and leaves some out. The sample contains around 79,000 clones, about 90% of which appear only once. The starting material was CD4+ or CD8+ T cells sorted from blood, obtained in a trial of the OX40 agonist ivuxolimab. The clonotype originates from an adult with an advanced solid tumor such as melanoma, head and neck, liver or kidney cancer. V gene TRBV2 combines with J gene TRBJ2-7; D unclear. This CDR3 reads CASGIYEQYF. CDR3 DNA sequence: TGTGCCAGCGGAATCTACGAGCAGTACTTC.